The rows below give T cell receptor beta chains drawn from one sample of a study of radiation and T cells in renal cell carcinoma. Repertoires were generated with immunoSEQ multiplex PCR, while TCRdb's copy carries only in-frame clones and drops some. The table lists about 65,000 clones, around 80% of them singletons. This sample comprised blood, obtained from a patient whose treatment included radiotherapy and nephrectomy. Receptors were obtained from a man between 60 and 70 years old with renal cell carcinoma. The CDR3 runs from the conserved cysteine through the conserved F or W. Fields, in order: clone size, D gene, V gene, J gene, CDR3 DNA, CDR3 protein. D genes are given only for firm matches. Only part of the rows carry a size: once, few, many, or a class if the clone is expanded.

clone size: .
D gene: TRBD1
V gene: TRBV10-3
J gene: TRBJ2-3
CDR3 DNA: TGTGCCATCAGTGAGCTCCTTCAGGGGGCTAGCACAGATACGCAGTATTTT
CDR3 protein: CAISELLQGASTDTQYF

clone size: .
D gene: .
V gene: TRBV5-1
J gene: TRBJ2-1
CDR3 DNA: TGCGCCACCCGTCACGACGACCTGAGAAATGAGCAGTTCTTC
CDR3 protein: CATRHDDLRNEQFF

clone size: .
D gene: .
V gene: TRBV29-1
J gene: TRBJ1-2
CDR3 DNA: TGCAGCGTTGAAGATTTTCGGGTGGGCTATGGCTACACCTTC
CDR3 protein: CSVEDFRVGYGYTF

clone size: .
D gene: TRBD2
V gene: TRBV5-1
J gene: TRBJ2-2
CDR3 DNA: TGCGCCAGCAGCTCTACTTTAGCGGGAGTGGACACCGGGGAGCTGTTTTTT
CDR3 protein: CASSSTLAGVDTGELFF

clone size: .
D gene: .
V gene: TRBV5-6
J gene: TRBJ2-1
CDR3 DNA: TGTGCCAGCAGTCCTACGACAGTTACGCTGTACAATGAGCAGTTCTTC
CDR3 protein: CASSPTTVTLYNEQFF

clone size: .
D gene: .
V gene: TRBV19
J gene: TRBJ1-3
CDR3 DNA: TGTGCCAGTAGTATGGCGAGGGACGGTCTCTCTGGAAACACCATATATTTT
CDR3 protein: CASSMARDGLSGNTIYF

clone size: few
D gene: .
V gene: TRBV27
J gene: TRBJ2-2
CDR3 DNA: TGTGCCAGCAGCAAGACCCTAACTCTGAACACCGGGGAGCTGTTTTTT
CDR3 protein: CASSKTLTLNTGELFF

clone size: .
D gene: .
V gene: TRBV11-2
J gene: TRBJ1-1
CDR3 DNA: TGTGCCAGCAGCTCTCCTCATTCGGTCATGAACACTGAAGCTTTCTTT
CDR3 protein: CASSSPHSVMNTEAFF

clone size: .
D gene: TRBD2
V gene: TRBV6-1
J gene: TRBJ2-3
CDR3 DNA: TGTGCCAGCAGTGACCAGCGGGGAGTCACAGATACGCAGTATTTT
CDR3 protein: CASSDQRGVTDTQYF

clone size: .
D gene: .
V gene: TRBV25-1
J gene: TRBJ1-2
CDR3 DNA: TGTGCCAGCAGTGAATATGGGTCCTATGGCTACACCTTC
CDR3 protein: CASSEYGSYGYTF

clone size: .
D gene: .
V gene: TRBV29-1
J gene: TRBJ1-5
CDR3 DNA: TGCAGCGTCCGGGACGGCAATCAGCCCCAGCATTTT
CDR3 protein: CSVRDGNQPQHF

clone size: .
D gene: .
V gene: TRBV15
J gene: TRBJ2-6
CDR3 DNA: TGTGCCACCAGCAGAGGGAGGGGGCAGGGGGCCAACGTCCTGACTTTC
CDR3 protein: CATSRGRGQGANVLTF

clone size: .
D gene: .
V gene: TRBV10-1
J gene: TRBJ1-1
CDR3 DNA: TGCGCCAGCAGTGAGTCGCGGCCGCACACTGAAGCTTTCTTT
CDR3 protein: CASSESRPHTEAFF

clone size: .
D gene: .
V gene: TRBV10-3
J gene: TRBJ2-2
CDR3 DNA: TGTGCCATCCCCCGTGCAGGGGTTGACGGGGAGCTGTTTTTT
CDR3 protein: CAIPRAGVDGELFF

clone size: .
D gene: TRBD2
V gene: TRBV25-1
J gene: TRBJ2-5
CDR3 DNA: TGTGCCAGCAGTGCATCACTAGCGGGAGCTCGAGAGACCCAGTACTTC
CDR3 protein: CASSASLAGARETQYF

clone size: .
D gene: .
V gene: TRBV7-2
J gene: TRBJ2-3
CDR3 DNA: TGTGCCAGCAGCTTAGAAGTCAACAGGGCGGTTACGCAGTATTTT
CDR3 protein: CASSLEVNRAVTQYF

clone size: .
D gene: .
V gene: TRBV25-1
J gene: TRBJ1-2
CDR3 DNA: TGTGCCAGCAGTGAATTCGGACGTATGGGTGGCTACACCTTC
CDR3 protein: CASSEFGRMGGYTF

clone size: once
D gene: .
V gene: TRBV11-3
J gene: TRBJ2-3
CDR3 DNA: TGTGCCAGCAGCTTAGCGGGGAATACAGATACGCAGTATTTT
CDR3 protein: CASSLAGNTDTQYF

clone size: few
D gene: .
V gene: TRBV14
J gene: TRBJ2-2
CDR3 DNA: TGTGCCAGCAGCCAAGTTTGGGCCACCGGGGAGCTGTTTTTT
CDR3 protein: CASSQVWATGELFF

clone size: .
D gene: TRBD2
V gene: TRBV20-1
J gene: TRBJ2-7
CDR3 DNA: TGCAGCGTTGGGGGGGCCTACGAGCAGTACTTC
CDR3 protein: CSVGGAYEQYF

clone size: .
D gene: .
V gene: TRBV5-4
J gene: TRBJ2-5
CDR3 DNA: TGTGCCAGCAGCGCTGGTGAGACCCAGTACTTC
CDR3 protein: CASSAGETQYF

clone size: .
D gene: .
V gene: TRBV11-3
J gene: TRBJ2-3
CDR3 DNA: TGTGCCAGCAGCTTAGATCTAGGGAGCACAGATACGCAGTATTTT
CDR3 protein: CASSLDLGSTDTQYF

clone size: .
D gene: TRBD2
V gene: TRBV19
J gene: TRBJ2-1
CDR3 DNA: TGTGCCAGTAGTATAGAGGGGACTAGCGCTTACAATGAGCAGTTCTTC
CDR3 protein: CASSIEGTSAYNEQFF

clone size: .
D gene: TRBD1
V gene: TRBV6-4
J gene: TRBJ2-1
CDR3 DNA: TGTGCCAGCAGTGTACAGGGGGGTGATGAGCAGTTCTTC
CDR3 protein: CASSVQGGDEQFF

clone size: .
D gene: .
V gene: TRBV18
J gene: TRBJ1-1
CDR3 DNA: TGTGCCAGCTCACCACCGGGGGGTGAGGGCACTGAAGCTTTCTTT
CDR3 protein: CASSPPGGEGTEAFF

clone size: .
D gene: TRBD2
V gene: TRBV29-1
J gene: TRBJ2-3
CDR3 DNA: TGCAGCGTTGGTACTAGCGGGGGGACTAGCACAGATACGCAGTATTTT
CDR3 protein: CSVGTSGGTSTDTQYF

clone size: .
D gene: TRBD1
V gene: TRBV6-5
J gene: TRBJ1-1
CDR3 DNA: TGTGCCAGCAGTTCGGACAGGGTCAGGAGCGCTGAAGCTTTCTTT
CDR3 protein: CASSSDRVRSAEAFF

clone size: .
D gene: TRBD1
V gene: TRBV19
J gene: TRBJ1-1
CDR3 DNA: TGTGCCAGTAGTACTCAGACAGGGATTTCGGAGGCTTTCTTT
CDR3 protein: CASSTQTGISEAFF

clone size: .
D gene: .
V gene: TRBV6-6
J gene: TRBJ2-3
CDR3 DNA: TGTGCCAGCATGCCCCCGGCTAGCACAGATACGCAGTATTTT
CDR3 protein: CASMPPASTDTQYF

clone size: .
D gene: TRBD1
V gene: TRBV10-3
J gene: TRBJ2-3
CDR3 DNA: TGTGCCATCAGTGAAGACAGGGACACAGATACGCAGTATTTT
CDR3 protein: CAISEDRDTDTQYF

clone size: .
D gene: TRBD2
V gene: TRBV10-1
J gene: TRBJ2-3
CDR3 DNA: TGCGCCAGCAGTGAGTCGCTAGCGGTCACAGATACGCAGTATTTT
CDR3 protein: CASSESLAVTDTQYF

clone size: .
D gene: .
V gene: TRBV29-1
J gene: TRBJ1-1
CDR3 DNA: TGCAGCGCCACCACCGGAGGCATGGTGAACACTGAAGCTTTCTTT
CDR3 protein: CSATTGGMVNTEAFF

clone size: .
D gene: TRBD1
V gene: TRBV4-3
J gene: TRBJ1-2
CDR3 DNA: TGCGCCAGCAGCCAAGTGGGACAGGGTTCCTATGGCTACACCTTC
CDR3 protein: CASSQVGQGSYGYTF

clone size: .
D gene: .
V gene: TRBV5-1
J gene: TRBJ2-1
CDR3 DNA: TGCGCCAGCAGCTTAGTCCCCTCGGGACATATCGATGAGCAGTTCTTC
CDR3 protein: CASSLVPSGHIDEQFF

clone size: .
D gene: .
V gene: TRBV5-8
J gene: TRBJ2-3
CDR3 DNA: TGTGCCAGCAGCTTGTTTCCTCGCACAGATACGCAGTATTTT
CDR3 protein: CASSLFPRTDTQYF

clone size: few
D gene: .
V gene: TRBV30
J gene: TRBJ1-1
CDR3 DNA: TGTGCCTGGAGTGTGAGAGGGGTGGACACTGAAGCTTTCTTT
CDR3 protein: CAWSVRGVDTEAFF

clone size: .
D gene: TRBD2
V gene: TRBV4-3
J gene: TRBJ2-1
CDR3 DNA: TGCGCCAGCAGCCAGCGACTAGCATCCCATGAGCAGTTCTTC
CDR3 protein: CASSQRLASHEQFF

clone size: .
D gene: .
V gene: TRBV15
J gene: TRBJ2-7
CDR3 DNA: TGTGCCACCAGCAGAGATTATCAGAGTAGGAACTACGAGCAGTACTTC
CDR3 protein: CATSRDYQSRNYEQYF

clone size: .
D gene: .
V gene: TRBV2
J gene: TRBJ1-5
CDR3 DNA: TGTGCCAGCAGTGTGGAAGTGGGTTTTTTGAGCAATCAGCCCCAGCATTTT
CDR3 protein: CASSVEVGFLSNQPQHF

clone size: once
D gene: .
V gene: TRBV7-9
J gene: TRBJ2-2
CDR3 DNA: TGTGCCAGCAGCCGGACCACCGCGAACACCGGGGAGCTGTTTTTT
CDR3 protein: CASSRTTANTGELFF

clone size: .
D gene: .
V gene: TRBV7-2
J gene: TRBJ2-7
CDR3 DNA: TGTGCCAGCAGCTTAAAGGCAAGCTCCTACGAGCAGTACTTC
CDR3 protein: CASSLKASSYEQYF

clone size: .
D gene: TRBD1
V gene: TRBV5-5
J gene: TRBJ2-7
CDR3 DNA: TGTGCCAGCAGCTTACAGGGGGGATACGAGCAGTACTTC
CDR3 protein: CASSLQGGYEQYF

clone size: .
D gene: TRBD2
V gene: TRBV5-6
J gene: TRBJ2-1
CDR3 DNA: TGTGCCAGCAGCCAGGGACTAGCTGAAGACAATGAGCAGTTCTTC
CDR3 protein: CASSQGLAEDNEQFF

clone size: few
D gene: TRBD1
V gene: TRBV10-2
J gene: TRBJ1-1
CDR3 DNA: TGCGCCAGCAGTGATAACAGGGGATTTAGTTCGGCTTTCTTT
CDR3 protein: CASSDNRGFSSAFF

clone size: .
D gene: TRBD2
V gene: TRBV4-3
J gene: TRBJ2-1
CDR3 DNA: TGCGCCAGCAGCCAAGAACCGTGGCGGGGGGCGGGTGAGCAGTTCTTC
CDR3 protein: CASSQEPWRGAGEQFF

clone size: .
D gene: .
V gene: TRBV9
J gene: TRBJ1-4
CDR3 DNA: TGTGCCAGCAGCCAGCTTTCCCAGGGGAGGGGTTCCGAAAAACTGTTTTTT
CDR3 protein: CASSQLSQGRGSEKLFF

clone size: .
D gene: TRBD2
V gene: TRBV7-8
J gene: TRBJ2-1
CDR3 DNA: TGTGCCAGCAGCTCGGGACTAGCGAGTGAGCAGTTCTTC
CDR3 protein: CASSSGLASEQFF

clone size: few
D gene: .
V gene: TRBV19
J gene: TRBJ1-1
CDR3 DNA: TGTGCCACCCGCGAGGCAAGGGACACTGAAGCTTTCTTT
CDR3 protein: CATREARDTEAFF

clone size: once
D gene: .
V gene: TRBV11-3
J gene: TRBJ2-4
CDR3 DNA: TGTGCCAGCAGCTTGGGGGGCGCTGCCAAAAACATTCAGTACTTC
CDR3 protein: CASSLGGAAKNIQYF

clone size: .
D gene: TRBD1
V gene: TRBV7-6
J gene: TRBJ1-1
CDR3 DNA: TGTGCCAGCAGAACCGGGACAGGGAAAGCTTTCTTT
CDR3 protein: CASRTGTGKAFF

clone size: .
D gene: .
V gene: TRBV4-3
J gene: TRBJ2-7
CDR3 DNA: TGCGCCAGCAGCCAAGATTCAGCCGCCATCTACGAGCAGTACTTC
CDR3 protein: CASSQDSAAIYEQYF

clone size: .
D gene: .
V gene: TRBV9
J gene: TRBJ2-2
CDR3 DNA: TGTGCCAGCAGCGCCGGGAGTTACACCGGGGAGCTGTTTTTT
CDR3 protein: CASSAGSYTGELFF

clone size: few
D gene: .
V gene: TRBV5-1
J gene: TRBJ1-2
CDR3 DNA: TGCGCCAGCAGCTCGGATCAAACGGGCTACACCTTC
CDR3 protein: CASSSDQTGYTF

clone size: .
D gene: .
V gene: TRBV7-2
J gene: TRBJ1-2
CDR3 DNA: TGTGCCAGCAGCTTAGTAGGGGGTATAGGGAGCGGTGGCTACACCTTC
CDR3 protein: CASSLVGGIGSGGYTF

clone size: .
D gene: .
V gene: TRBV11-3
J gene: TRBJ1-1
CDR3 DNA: TGTGCCAGCAGCTATGACACGAACACTGAAGCTTTCTTT
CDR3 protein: CASSYDTNTEAFF

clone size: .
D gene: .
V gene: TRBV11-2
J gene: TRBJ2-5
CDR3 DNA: TGTGCCAGCAGCCCCAACAGTCCAGAAGAGACCCAGTACTTC
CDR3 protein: CASSPNSPEETQYF

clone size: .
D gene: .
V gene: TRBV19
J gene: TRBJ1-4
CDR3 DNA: TGTGCCAGTAGTATAGCGACCGATAATAATGAAAAACTGTTTTTT
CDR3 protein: CASSIATDNNEKLFF